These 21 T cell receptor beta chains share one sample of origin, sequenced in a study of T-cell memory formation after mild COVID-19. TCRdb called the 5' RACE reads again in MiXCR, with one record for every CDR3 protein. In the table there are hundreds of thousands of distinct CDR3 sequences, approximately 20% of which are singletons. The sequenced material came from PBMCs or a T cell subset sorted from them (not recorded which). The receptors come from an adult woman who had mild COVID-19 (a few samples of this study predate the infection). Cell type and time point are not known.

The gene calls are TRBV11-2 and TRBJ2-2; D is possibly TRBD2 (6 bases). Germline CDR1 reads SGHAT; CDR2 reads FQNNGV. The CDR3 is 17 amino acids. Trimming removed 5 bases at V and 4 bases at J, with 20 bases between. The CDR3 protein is CASSADSGTGSTGELFF. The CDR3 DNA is TGTGCCAGCAGCGCGGACTCCGGGACTGGGAGCACCGGGGAGCTGTTTTTT.

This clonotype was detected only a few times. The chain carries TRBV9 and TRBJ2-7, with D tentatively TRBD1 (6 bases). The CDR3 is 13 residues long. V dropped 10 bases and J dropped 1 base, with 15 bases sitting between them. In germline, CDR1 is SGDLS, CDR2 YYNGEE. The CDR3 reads CASGRDTSYEQYF. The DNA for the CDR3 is TGTGCCTCCGGCCGGGACACTTCCTACGAGCAGTACTTC.

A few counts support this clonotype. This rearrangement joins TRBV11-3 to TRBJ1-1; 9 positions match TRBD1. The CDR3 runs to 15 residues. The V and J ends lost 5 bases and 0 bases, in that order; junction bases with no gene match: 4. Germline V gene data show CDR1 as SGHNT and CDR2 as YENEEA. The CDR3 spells CASSRRDRVNTEAFF. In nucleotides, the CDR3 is TGTGCCAGCAGCAGAAGGGACAGGGTGAACACTGAAGCTTTCTTT. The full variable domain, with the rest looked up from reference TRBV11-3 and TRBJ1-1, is EAGVVQSPRYKIIEKKQPVAFWCNPISGHNTLYWYLQNLGQGPELLIRYENEEAVDDSQLPKDRFSAERLKGVDSTLKIQPAELGDSAVYLCASSRRDRVNTEAFFGQGTRLTVV.

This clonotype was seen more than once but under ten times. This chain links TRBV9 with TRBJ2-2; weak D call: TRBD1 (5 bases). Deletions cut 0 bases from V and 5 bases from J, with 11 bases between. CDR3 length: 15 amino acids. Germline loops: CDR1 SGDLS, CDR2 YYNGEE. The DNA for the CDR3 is TGTGCCAGCAGCGTAGACCCTCAGGGAACCGGGGAGCTGTTTTTT. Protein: CASSVDPQGTGELFF.

CDR3 coding DNA: TGTGCCACAGACCCCAAGGAGTCCAAAAACATTCAGTACTTC. Amino acids: CATDPKESKNIQYF. The chain couples TRBV21-1 to TRBJ2-4. TRBV21-1 is a listed pseudogene. This CDR3 comprises 14 residues.

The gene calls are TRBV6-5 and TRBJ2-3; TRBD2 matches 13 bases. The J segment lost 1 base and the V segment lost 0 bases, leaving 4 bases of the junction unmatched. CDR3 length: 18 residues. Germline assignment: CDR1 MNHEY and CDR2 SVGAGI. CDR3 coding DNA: TGTGCCAGCAGTTACTCCGGACTAGCGGGAGTTGGCACAGATACGCAGTATTTT. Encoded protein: CASSYSGLAGVGTDTQYF.

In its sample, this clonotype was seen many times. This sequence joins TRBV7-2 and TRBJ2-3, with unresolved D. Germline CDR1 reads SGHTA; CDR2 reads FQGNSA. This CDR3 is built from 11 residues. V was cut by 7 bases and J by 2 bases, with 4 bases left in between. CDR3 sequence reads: CASTNTDTQYF. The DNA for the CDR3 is TGTGCCAGCACCAACACAGATACGCAGTATTTT.

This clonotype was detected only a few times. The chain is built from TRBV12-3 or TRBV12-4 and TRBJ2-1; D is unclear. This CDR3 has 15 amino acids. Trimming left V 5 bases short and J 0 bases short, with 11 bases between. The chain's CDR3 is CASSDKILSYNEQFF. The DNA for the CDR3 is TGTGCCAGCAGTGACAAGATACTCTCCTACAATGAGCAGTTCTTC.

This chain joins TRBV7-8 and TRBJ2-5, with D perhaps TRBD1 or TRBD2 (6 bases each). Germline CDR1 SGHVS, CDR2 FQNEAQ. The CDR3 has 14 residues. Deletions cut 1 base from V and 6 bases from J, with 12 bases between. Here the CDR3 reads CASSLGGARKTQYF. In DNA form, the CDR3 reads TGTGCCAGCAGCTTAGGGGGGGCGAGGAAGACCCAGTACTTC. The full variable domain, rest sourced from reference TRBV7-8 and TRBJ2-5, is GAGVSQSPRYKVAKRGQDVALRCDPISGHVSLFWYQQALGQGPEFLTYFQNEAQLDKSGLPSDRFFAERPEGSVSTLKIQRTQQEDSAVYLCASSLGGARKTQYFGPGTRLLVL.

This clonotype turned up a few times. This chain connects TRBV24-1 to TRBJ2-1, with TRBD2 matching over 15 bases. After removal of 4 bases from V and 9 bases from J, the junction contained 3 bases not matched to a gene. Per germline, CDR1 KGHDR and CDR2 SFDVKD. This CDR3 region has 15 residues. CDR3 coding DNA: TGTGCCACCAGTGACCCGGGACTAGCGGGAGGTGAGCAGTTCTTC. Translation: CATSDPGLAGGEQFF.

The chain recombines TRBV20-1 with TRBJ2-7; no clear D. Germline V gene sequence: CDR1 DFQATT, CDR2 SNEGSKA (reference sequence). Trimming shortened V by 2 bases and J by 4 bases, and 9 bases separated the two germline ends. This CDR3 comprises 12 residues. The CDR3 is CSARNPPYEQYF. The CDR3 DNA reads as TGCAGTGCTAGAAACCCCCCATACGAGCAGTACTTC.

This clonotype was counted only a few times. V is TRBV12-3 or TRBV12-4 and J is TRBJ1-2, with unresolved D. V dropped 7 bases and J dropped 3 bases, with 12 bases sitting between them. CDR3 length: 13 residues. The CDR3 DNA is TGTGCCAGCACTGAAGGTGGGCACTATGGCTACACCTTC. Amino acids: CASTEGGHYGYTF.

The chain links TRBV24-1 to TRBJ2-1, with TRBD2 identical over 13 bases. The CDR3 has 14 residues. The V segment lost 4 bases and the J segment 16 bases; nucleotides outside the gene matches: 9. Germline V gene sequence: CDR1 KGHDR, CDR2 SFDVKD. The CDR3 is CATSEGLAGNKYFF. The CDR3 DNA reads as TGTGCCACCAGTGAGGGACTAGCGGGAAATAAGTACTTCTTC.

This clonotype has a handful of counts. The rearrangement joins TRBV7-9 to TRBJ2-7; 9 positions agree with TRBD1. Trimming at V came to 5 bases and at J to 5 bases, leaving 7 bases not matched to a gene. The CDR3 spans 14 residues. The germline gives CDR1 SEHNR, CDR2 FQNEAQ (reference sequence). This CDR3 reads CASSARDRVHEQYF. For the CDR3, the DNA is TGTGCCAGCAGCGCCCGGGACAGGGTACACGAGCAGTACTTC.

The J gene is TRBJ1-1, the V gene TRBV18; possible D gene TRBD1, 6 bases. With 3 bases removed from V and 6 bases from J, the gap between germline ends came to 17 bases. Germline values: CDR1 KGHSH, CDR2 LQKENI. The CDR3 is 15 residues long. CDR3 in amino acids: CASSPETGSSSEAFF. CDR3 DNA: TGTGCCAGCTCACCCGAGACAGGTTCGAGTTCTGAAGCTTTCTTT.

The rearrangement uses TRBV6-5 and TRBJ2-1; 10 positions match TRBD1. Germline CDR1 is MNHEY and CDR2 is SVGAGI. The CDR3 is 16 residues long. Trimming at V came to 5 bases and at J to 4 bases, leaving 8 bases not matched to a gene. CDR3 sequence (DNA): TGTGCCAGCAGTCTACCCGGACAGGGGGAGTACAATGAGCAGTTCTTC. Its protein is CASSLPGQGEYNEQFF.

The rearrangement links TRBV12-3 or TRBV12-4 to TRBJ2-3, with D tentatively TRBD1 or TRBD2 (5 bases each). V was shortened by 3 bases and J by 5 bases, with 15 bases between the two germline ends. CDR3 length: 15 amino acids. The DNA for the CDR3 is TGTGCCAGCAGTTTTACCGGTTTTGGGGGAGATACGCAGTATTTT. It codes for CASSFTGFGGDTQYF.

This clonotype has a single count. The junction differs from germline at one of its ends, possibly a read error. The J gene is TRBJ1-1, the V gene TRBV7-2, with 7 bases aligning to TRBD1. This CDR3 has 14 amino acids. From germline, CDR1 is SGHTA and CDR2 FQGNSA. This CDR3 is CASSLEGAGTEALF. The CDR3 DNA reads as TGTGCCAGCAGCTTAGAGGGGGCCGGGACTGAAGCTTTATTT.

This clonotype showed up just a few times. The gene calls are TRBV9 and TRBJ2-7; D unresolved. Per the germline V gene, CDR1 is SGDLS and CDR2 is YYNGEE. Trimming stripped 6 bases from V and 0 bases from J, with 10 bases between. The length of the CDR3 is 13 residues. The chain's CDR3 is CASNGGSSYEQYF. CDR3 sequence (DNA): TGTGCCAGCAACGGTGGCAGCTCCTACGAGCAGTACTTC.

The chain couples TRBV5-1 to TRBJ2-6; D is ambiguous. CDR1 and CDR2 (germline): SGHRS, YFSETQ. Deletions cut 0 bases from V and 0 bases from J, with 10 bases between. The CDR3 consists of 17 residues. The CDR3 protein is CASSLVSHVSGANVLTF. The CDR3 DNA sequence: TGCGCCAGCAGCTTGGTATCACACGTCTCTGGGGCCAACGTCCTGACTTTC.

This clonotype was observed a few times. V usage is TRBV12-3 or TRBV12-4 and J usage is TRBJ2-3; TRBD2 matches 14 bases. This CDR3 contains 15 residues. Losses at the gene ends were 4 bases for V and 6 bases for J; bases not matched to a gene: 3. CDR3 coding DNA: TGTGCCAGCAGTTGGACTAGCGGGAGGTCGGATACGCAGTATTTT. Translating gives CASSWTSGRSDTQYF.